Shown below are 17 T cell receptor beta chains from a single sample sequenced in a study of response to subunit inactivated influenza vaccine. In TCRdb, the RT-PCR reads were re-called with MiXCR into one record per CDR3 protein. The sample yields about 540,000 distinct CDR3 sequences, 13% to 15% seen once. Sample: PBMCs from blood, taken 11 to 12 days after vaccination. All receptors derive from a man over 45 who received an inactivated influenza vaccine.

The chain couples TRBV9 to TRBJ1-1; D remains unclear. The CDR3 spans 15 residues. From germline, CDR1 is SGDLS and CDR2 YYNGEE. V lost 3 bases and J 5 bases, leaving 17 bases between the germline ends. The CDR3 region has the DNA TGTGCCAGCAGCGCGCCCGGGTTGGGAAAGACTGAAGCTTTCTTT. Translating gives CASSAPGLGKTEAFF.

This rearrangement joins TRBV6-5 to TRBJ2-1; D unclear. Trimming shortened V by 0 bases and J by 4 bases, and 13 bases separated the two germline ends. The CDR3 runs 16 residues. The V gene's germline CDR1 is MNHEY and CDR2 SVGAGI. CDR3 sequence (DNA): TGTGCCAGCAGTTACTCGAGTAGGACCGGGTACAATGAGCAGTTCTTC. Its protein is CASSYSSRTGYNEQFF.

This clonotype was seen more than once but under ten times. The chain couples TRBV11-2 to TRBJ1-5; tentatively, D is TRBD1 (5 bases). The ends were cut back, 5 bases at V and 0 bases at J, with 14 bases in the middle. The germline V gene has CDR1 SGHAT and CDR2 FQNNGV. This CDR3 region has 16 residues. CDR3 nucleotide sequence: TGTGCCAGCAGCCCAAGGCTAGACAGTAGCAATCAGCCCCAGCATTTT. Translating gives CASSPRLDSSNQPQHF.

The rearrangement links TRBV4-3 to TRBJ2-1; tentatively, D is TRBD2 (6 bases). The CDR3 runs 15 residues. The germline gives CDR1 LGHNA, CDR2 YSLEER. Trimming took 4 bases from V and 6 from J, leaving 16 bases between them. CDR3 in DNA: TGCGCCAGCAGCCCTGGGGCAATGGGACTCAATGAGCAGTTCTTC. Its protein product is CASSPGAMGLNEQFF.

The J gene is TRBJ2-1, the V gene TRBV28, with 9 bases fitting TRBD2. Germline lookup yields CDR1 MDHEN and CDR2 SYDVKM. The CDR3 is 21 residues long. With 2 bases clipped from V and 0 bases from J, the junction kept 17 bases outside the gene matches. CDR3 sequence reads: CASSLRRGSRDSGSSYNEQFF. In DNA, the CDR3 is TGTGCCAGCAGTTTACGCAGGGGGTCTCGGGATAGCGGGAGCTCCTACAATGAGCAGTTCTTC.

The V gene is TRBV5-5, the J gene TRBJ1-5; D unresolved. The ends were cut back, 0 bases at V and 8 bases at J, with 12 bases in the middle. Germline CDR1 and CDR2: SGHKS and YYEKEE (reference sequence). The length of the CDR3 is 14 residues. The CDR3, as DNA: TGTGCCAGCAGCTTGGGACGTGGAATTGAGCCCCAGCATTTT. Translating it yields CASSLGRGIEPQHF.

This clonotype was observed a handful of times. The CDR3 DNA sequence: TGTGCCAGCAGCGGACACAACACAGATACGCAGTATTTT. Its protein product is CASSGHNTDTQYF. The rearrangement joins TRBV12-3 or TRBV12-4 to TRBJ2-3; weak D call: TRBD1 (5 bases). Trimming left V 6 bases short and J 2 bases short, with 9 bases between. The length of the CDR3 is 13 residues.

The rearrangement joins TRBV11-1 to TRBJ1-4; weak D call: TRBD1 (5 bases). The V gene lost 4 bases and the J gene lost 1 base, with 10 bases spanning the gap. The germline V gene has CDR1 SGHAT and CDR2 FQDESV (reference sequence). The CDR3 length is 15 residues. The CDR3 DNA reads TGTGCCAGCAGCTCAAAACAGGAAACTAATGAAAAACTGTTTTTT. It yields the protein CASSSKQETNEKLFF.

The chain uses TRBV5-1 and TRBJ1-4; TRBD1 is a possible D gene (5 bases). The ends were cut back, 4 bases at V and 4 bases at J, with 14 bases in the middle. Germline V gene sequence: CDR1 SGHRS, CDR2 YFSETQ. The CDR3 extends over 15 amino acids. The CDR3 is CASSPGTGDNEKLFF. Here the CDR3 DNA reads TGCGCCAGCAGCCCAGGGACGGGGGATAATGAAAAACTGTTTTTT.

The table lists this clonotype with a few counts. The rearrangement uses TRBV28 and TRBJ2-1; D is possibly TRBD2 (5 bases). Germline V gives CDR1 MDHEN, CDR2 SYDVKM. V lost 2 bases and J lost 6, with 11 bases in between. The CDR3 loop spans 14 amino acids. The CDR3 loop reads CASSLQATTNEQFF. CDR3 DNA: TGTGCCAGCAGTTTACAGGCGACTACCAATGAGCAGTTCTTC.

At least ten counts were recorded for this clonotype. The chain couples TRBV7-2 to TRBJ2-7; a weak D match, TRBD1 (5 bases). The length of the CDR3 is 14 residues. Trimming removed 5 bases at V and 2 bases at J, with 13 bases between. Per germline, CDR1 SGHTA and CDR2 FQGNSA. CDR3 bases: TGTGCCAGCAGCCCAACATCGACAGCCTACGAGCAGTACTTC. It encodes CASSPTSTAYEQYF.

V and J are TRBV5-5 and TRBJ1-4, with D hard to call. This CDR3 spans 14 amino acids. V was shortened by 4 bases and J by 6 bases, with 13 bases between the two germline ends. Germline values: CDR1 SGHKS, CDR2 YYEKEE (reference sequence). The CDR3 nucleotides read TGTGCCAGCAGCCTTGCGGGTACGGATGAAAAACTGTTTTTT. Protein product: CASSLAGTDEKLFF.

This clonotype has at least ten counts. V usage is TRBV6-2 or TRBV6-3 and J usage is TRBJ1-5; unclear D gene. The V and J ends lost 2 bases and 3 bases respectively, with 2 bases between them. From germline, CDR1 is MNHEY and CDR2 SVGEGT. The CDR3 runs to 12 residues. CDR3 amino acids: CASSYANQPQHF. In nucleotides, the CDR3 is TGTGCCAGCAGTTACGCCAATCAGCCCCAGCATTTT.

This chain links TRBV24-1 with TRBJ1-5, with 7 bases identical to TRBD1. The CDR3 is 14 amino acids. V dropped 9 bases and J dropped 1; count of bases not matched to a gene: 5. The germline CDR1 and CDR2 sequences are KGHDR and SFDVKD. CDR3: CATATGLSNQPQHF. CDR3 nucleotides: TGTGCCACCGCGACAGGGCTAAGCAATCAGCCCCAGCATTTT.

The genes are TRBV5-1 and TRBJ2-2; D is uncertain. The CDR3 covers 13 residues. Germline V lookup: CDR1 SGHRS, CDR2 YFSETQ. Deletions cut 1 base from V and 6 bases from J, with 7 bases between. CDR3 coding DNA: TGCGCCAGCAGCTTGTCTATTGCCGGGGAGCTGTTTTTT. Residues: CASSLSIAGELFF. Full variable domain (outside the CDR3, taken from reference TRBV5-1 and TRBJ2-2): KAGVTQTPRYLIKTRGQQVTLSCSPISGHRSVSWYQQTPGQGLQFLFEYFSETQRNKGNFPGRFSGRQFSNSRSEMNVSTLELGDSALYLCASSLSIAGELFFGEGSRLTVL.

The chain uses TRBV12-3 or TRBV12-4 and TRBJ1-1; no reliable D call. The V end lost 6 bases, the J end lost 5 bases, and 13 bases lay between the germline ends. This CDR3 is 13 amino acids long. The CDR3 bases are TGTGCCAGCAGGAGGCCCTCGGTAACTGAAGCTTTCTTT. This encodes CASRRPSVTEAFF.

Many counts were recorded for this clonotype. This chain joins TRBV25-1 and TRBJ2-3; TRBD1 matches at 9 bases. V gave up 5 bases and J gave up 0 bases; unmatched junction bases: 3. Germline V gene lookup returns CDR1 MGHDK and CDR2 SYGVNS. CDR3 length equals 15 residues. The CDR3 DNA follows: TGTGCCAGCAGTCAGGGACAGGGAAGCACAGATACGCAGTATTTT. This gives the protein CASSQGQGSTDTQYF.